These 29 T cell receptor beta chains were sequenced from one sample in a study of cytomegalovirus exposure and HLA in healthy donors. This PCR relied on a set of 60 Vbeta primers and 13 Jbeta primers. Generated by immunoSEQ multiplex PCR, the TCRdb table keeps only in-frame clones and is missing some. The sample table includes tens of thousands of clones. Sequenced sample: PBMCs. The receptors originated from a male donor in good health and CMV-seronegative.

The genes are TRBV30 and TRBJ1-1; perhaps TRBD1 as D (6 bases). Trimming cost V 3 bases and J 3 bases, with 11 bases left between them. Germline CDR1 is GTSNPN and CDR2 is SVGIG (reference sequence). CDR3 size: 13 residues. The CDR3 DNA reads TGTGCCTGGAGGGACAGTAGTGACACTGAAGCTTTCTTT. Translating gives CAWRDSSDTEAFF.

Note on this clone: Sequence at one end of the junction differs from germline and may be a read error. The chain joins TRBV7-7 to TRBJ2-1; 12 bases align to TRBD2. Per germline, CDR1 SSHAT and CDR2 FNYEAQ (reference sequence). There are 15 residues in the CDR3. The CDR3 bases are TGTGCTAGCAGCGTCGGACTAGCGGGGATCAATGAGCAGTTCTTC. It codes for CASSVGLAGINEQFF.

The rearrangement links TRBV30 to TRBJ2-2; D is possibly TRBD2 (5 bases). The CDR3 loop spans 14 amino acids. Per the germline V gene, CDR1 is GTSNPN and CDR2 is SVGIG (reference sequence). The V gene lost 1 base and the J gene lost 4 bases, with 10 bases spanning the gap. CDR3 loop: CAWSAGLSTGELFF. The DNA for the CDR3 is TGTGCCTGGAGTGCCGGACTGTCCACCGGGGAGCTGTTTTTT.

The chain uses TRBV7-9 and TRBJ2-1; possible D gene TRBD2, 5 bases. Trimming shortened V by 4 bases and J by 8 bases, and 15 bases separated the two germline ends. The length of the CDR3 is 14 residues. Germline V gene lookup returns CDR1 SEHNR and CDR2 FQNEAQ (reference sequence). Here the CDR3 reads CASSSLDQADEQFF. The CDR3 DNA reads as TGTGCCAGCAGCTCCCTAGACCAAGCGGATGAGCAGTTCTTC.

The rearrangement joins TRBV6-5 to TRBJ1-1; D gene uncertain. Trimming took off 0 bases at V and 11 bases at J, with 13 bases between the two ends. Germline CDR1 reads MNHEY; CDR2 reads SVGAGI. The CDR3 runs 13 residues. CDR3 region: CASSYSGSSSAFF. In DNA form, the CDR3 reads TGTGCCAGCAGTTACTCGGGGAGTTCATCGGCTTTCTTT.

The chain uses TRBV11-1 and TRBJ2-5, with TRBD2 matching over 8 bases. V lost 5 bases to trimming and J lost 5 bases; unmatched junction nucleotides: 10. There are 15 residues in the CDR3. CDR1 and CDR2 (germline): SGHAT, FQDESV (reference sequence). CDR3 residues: CASSPTSASRETQYF. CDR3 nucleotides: TGTGCCAGCAGCCCGACTAGCGCGAGCAGGGAGACCCAGTACTTC.

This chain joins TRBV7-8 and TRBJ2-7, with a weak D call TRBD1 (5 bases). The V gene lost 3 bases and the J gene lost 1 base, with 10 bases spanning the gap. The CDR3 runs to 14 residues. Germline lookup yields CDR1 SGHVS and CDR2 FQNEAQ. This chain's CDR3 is CASSLSAGSYEQYF. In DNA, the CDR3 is TGTGCCAGCAGCTTGTCGGCAGGGTCCTACGAGCAGTACTTC. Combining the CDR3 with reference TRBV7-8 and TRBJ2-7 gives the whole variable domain GAGVSQSPRYKVAKRGQDVALRCDPISGHVSLFWYQQALGQGPEFLTYFQNEAQLDKSGLPSDRFFAERPEGSVSTLKIQRTQQEDSAVYLCASSLSAGSYEQYFGPGTRLTVT.

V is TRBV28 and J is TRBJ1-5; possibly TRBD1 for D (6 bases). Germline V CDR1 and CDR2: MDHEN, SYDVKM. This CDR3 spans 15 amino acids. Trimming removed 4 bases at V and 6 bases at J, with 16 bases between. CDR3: CASSSPPGEGQPQHF. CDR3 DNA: TGTGCCAGCAGTTCCCCCCCAGGGGAGGGTCAGCCCCAGCATTTT.

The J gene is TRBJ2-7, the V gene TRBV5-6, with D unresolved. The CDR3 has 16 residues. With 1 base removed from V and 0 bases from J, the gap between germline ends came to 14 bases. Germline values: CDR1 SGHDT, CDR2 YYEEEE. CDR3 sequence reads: CASSLFVFLSSYEQYF. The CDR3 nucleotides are TGTGCCAGCAGCTTGTTTGTGTTCTTGAGCTCCTACGAGCAGTACTTC.

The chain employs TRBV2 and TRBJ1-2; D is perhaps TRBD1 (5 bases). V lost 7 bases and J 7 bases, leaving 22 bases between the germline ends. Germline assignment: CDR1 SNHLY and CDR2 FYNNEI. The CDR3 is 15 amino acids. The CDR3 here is CASTQSEGAGSGYTF. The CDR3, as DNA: TGTGCCAGCACCCAAAGCGAAGGGGCCGGGAGTGGCTACACCTTC. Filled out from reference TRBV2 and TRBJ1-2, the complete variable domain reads EPEVTQTPSHQVTQMGQEVILRCVPISNHLYFYWYRQILGQKVEFLVSFYNNEISEKSEIFDDQFSVERPDGSNFTLKIRSTKLEDSAMYFCASTQSEGAGSGYTFGSGTRLTVV.

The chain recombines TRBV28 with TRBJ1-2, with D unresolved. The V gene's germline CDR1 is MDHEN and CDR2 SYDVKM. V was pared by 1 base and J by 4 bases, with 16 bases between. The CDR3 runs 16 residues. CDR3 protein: CASSLFPGPTGYGYTF. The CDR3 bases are TGTGCCAGCAGTTTATTTCCCGGCCCCACGGGCTATGGCTACACCTTC.

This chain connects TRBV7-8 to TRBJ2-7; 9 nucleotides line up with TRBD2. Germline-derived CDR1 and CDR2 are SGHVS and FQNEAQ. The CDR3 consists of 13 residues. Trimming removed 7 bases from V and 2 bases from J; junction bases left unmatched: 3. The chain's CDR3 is CASIPSGTYEQYF. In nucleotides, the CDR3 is TGTGCCAGCATCCCTAGCGGGACCTACGAGCAGTACTTC.

CDR3 nucleotide sequence: TGTGCCAGCAGCCCAAGACAGGGCGGCTACAATGAGCAGTTCTTC. Translation: CASSPRQGGYNEQFF. The rearrangement joins TRBV9 to TRBJ2-1, with 7 nucleotides matching TRBD1. This CDR3 spans 15 amino acids. The V segment lost 4 bases and the J segment 3 bases; nucleotides outside the gene matches: 7. Looked up from germline, CDR1 is SGDLS and CDR2 is YYNGEE.

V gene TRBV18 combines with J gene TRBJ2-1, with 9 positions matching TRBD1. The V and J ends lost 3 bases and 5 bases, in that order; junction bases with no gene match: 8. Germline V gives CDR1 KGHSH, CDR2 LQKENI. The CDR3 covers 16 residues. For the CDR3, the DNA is TGTGCCAGCTCACCGTCAAGGACAGGGGACAACAATGAGCAGTTCTTC. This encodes CASSPSRTGDNNEQFF.

CDR3 sequence reads: CASSRGGRDNEQYF. CDR3 bases: TGCGCCAGCAGCCGAGGGGGGAGGGATAACGAGCAGTACTTC. The chain combines TRBV4-1 with TRBJ2-7, with a possible D match to TRBD2 (7 bases). This CDR3 comprises 14 residues. Trimming left V 4 bases short and J 5 bases short, with 15 bases between. CDR1 is MGHRA, CDR2 YSYEKL, per germline.

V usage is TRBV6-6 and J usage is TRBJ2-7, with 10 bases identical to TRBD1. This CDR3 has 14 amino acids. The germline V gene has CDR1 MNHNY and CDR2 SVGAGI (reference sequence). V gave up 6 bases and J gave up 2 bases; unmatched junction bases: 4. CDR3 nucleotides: TGTGCCAGCAGCCAGGGACAGGGGACCTACGAGCAGTACTTC. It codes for CASSQGQGTYEQYF.

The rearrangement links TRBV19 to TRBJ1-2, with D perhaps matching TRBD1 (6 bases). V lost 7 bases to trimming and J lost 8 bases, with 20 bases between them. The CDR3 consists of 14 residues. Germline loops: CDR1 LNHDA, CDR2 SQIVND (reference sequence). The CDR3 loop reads CASTYSTGQGGYTF. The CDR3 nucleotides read TGTGCCAGTACTTATTCGACAGGACAAGGGGGCTACACCTTC.

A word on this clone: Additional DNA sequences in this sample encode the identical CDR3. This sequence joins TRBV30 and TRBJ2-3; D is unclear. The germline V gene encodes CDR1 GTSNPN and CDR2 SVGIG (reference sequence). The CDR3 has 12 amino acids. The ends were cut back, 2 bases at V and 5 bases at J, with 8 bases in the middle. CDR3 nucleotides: TGTGCCTGGAGTCCCTCGGGAGATACGCAGTATTTT. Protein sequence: CAWSPSGDTQYF.

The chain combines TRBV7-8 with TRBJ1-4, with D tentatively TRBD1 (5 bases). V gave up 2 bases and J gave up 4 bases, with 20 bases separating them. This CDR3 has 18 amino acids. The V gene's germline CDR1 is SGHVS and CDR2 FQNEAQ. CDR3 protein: CASSLRRAGGSGNEKLFF. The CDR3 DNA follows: TGTGCCAGCAGCTTACGCAGAGCGGGGGGGTCTGGTAATGAAAAACTGTTTTTT.

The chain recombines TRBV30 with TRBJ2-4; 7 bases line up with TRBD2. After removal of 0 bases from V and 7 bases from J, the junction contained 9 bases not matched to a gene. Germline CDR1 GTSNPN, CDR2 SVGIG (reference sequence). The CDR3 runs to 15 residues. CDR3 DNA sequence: TGTGCCTGGAGTGTGGGAGGGCTGGGGAGCAACATTCAGTACTTC. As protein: CAWSVGGLGSNIQYF.

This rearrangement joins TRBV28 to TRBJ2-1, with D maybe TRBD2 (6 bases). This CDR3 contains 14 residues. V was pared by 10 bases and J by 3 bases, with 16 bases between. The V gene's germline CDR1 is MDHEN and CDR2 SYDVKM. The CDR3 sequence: CATFRDFRYNEQFF. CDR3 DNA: TGTGCCACCTTTAGGGACTTTCGCTACAATGAGCAGTTCTTC.

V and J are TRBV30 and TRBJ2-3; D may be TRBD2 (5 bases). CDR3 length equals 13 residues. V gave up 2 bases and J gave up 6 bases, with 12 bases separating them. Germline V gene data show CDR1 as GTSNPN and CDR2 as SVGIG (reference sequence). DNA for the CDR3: TGTGCCTGGAGTACTAGGTTAGCGGATACGCAGTATTTT. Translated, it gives CAWSTRLADTQYF.

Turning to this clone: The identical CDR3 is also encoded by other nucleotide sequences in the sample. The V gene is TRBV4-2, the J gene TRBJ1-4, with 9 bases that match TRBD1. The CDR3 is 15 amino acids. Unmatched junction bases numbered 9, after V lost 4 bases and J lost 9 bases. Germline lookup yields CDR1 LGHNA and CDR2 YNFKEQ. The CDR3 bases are TGTGCCAGCAGCCCCAGGACAGGGGTTGGCCAAAAACTGTTTTTT. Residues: CASSPRTGVGQKLFF.

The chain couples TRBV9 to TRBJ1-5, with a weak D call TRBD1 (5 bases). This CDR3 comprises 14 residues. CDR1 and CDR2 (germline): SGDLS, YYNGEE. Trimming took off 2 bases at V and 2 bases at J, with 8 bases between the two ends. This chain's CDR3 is CASSVGQRNQPQHF. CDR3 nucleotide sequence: TGTGCCAGCAGCGTGGGGCAGCGCAATCAGCCCCAGCATTTT.

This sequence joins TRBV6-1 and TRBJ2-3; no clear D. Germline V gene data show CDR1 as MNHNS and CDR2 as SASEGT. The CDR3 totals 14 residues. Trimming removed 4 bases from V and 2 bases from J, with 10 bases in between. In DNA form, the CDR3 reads TGTGCCAGCAGTGTTGGCGGAGACACAGATACGCAGTATTTT. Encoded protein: CASSVGGDTDTQYF.

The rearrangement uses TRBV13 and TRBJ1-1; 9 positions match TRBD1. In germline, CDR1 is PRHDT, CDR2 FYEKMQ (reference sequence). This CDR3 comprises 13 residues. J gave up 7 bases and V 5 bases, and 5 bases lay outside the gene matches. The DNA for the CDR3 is TGTGCCAGCAGCAAGGACAGGGGCCGTGAAGCTTTCTTT. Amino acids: CASSKDRGREAFF. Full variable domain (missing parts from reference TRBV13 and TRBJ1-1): AAGVIQSPRHLIKEKRETATLKCYPIPRHDTVYWYQQGPGQDPQFLISFYEKMQSDKGSIPDRFSAQQFSDYHSELNMSSLELGDSALYFCASSKDRGREAFFGQGTRLTVV.

The CDR3 protein is CASSSRGGPNYGYTF. As DNA, the CDR3 is TGCGCCAGCAGCAGCCGGGGAGGGCCTAACTATGGCTACACCTTC. J is TRBJ1-2 and V is TRBV4-1; unclear D gene. Trimming stripped 5 bases from V and 0 bases from J, with 13 bases between. CDR1 is MGHRA, CDR2 YSYEKL, per germline. The CDR3 is 15 residues long.

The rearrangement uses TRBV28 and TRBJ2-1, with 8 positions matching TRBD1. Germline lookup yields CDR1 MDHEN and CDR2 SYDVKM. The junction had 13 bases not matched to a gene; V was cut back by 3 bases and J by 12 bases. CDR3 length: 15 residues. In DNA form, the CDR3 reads TGTGCCAGCAGTTTGTTTGACCCGGTTGGGACAGGGCAGTTCTTC. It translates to CASSLFDPVGTGQFF.

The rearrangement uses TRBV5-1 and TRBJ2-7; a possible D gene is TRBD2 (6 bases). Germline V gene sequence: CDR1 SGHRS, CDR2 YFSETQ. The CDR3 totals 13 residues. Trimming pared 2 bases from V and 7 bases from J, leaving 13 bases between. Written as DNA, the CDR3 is TGCGCCAGCAGCTTCACGGGAGTCGAGGAGCAGTACTTC. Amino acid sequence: CASSFTGVEEQYF.